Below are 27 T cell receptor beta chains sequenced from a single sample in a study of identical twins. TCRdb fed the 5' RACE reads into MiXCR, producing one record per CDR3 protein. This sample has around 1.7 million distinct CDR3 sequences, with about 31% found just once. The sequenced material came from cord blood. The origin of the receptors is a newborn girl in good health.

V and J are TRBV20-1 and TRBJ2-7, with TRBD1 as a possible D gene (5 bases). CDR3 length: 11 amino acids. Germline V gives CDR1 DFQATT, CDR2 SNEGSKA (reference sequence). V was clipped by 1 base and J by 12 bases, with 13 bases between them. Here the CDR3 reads CSARVDRKMYF. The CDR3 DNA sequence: TGCAGTGCTAGAGTTGACAGAAAAATGTACTTC.

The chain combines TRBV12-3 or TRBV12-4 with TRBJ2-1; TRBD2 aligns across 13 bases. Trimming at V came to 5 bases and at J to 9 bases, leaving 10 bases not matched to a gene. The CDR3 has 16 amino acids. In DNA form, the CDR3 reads TGTGCCAGCAGTCGGTTCGGGACTAGCGGGACACGTGAGCAGTTCTTC. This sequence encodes CASSRFGTSGTREQFF.

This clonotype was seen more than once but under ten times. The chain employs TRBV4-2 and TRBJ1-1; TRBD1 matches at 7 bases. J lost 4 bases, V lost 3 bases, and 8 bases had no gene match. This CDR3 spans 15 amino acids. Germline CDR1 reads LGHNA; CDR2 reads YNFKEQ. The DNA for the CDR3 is TGTGCCAGCAGCCACGTTACAGGGGCAGGCACTGAAGCTTTCTTT. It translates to CASSHVTGAGTEAFF.

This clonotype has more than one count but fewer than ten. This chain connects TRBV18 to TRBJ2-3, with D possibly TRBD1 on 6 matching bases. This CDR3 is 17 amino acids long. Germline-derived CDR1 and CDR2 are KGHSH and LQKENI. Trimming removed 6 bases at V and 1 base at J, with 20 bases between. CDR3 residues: CASSDPQGIRGTDTQYF. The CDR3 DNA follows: TGTGCCAGCTCGGATCCTCAGGGGATAAGGGGCACAGATACGCAGTATTTT. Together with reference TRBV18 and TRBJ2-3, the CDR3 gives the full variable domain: NAGVMQNPRHLVRRRGQEARLRCSPMKGHSHVYWYRQLPEEGLKFMVYLQKENIIDESGMPKERFSAEFPKEGPSILRIQQVVRGDSAAYFCASSDPQGIRGTDTQYFGPGTRLTVL.

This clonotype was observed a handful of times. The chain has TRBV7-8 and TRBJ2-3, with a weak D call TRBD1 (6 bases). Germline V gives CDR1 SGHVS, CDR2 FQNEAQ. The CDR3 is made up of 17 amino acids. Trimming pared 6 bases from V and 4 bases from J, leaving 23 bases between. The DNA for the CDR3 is TGTGCCAGCAGTCGTCGGGTGCAGGGGAGTTTTGCAGATACGCAGTATTTT. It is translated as CASSRRVQGSFADTQYF.

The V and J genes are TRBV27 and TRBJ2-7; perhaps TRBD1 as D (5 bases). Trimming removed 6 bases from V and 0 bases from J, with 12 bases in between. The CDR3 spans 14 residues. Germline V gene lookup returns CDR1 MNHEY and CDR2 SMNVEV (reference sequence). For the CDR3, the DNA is TGTGCCAGCAGCTCCCAGGGAATCTCCTACGAGCAGTACTTC. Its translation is CASSSQGISYEQYF.

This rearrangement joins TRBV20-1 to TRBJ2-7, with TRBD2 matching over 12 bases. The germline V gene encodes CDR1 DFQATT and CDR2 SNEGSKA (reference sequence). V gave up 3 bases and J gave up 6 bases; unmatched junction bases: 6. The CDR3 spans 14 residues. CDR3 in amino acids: CSARTSGRSREQYF. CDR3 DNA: TGCAGTGCTAGGACTAGCGGGAGATCTCGCGAGCAGTACTTC.

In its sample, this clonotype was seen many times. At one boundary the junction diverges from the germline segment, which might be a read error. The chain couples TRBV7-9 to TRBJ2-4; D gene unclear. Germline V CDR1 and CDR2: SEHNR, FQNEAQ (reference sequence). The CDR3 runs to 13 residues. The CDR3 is CASSLAAKNIQYF. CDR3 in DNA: TGTGCCAGCAGTTTAGCAGCCAAAAACATTCAGTACTTC.

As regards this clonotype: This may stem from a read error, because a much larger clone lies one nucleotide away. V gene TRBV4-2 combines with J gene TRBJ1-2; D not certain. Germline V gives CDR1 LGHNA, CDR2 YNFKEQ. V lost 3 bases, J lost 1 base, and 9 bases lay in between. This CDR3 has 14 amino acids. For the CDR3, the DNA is TGTGCCAGCAGCCAGAAGGACGGTAACTATGGCTACACCTTC. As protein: CASSQKDGNYGYTF.

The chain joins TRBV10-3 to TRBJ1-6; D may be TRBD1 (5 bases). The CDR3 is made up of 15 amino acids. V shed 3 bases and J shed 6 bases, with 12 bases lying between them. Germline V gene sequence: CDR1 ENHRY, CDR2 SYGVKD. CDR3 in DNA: TGTGCCATCAGTGACGGGGTTAGGGGTAATTCACCCCTCCACTTT. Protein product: CAISDGVRGNSPLHF.

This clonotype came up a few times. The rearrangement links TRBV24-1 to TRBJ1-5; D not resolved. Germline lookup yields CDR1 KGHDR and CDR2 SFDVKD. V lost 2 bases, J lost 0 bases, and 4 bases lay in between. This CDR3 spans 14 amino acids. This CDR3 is CATSDSYSNQPQHF. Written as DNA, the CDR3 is TGTGCCACCAGTGATTCCTATAGCAATCAGCCCCAGCATTTT.

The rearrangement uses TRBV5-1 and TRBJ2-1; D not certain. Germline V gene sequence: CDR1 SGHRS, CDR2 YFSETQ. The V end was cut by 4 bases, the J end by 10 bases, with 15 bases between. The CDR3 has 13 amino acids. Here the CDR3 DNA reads TGCGCCAGCAGCCCAAGGCCCGACCAAGAGCAGTTCTTC. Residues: CASSPRPDQEQFF.

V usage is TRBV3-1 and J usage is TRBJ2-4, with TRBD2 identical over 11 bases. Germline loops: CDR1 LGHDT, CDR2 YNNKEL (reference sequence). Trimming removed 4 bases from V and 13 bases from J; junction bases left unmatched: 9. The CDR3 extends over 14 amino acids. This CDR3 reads CASSLAGGLREQYF. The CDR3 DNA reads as TGTGCCAGCAGCCTAGCGGGAGGGCTGAGAGAGCAGTACTTC.

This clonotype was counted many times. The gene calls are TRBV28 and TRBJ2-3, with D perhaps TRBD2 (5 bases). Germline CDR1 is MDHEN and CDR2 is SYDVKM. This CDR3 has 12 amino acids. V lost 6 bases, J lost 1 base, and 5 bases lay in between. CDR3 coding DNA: TGTGCCAGCAGGGAGGGCACAGATACGCAGTATTTT. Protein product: CASREGTDTQYF.

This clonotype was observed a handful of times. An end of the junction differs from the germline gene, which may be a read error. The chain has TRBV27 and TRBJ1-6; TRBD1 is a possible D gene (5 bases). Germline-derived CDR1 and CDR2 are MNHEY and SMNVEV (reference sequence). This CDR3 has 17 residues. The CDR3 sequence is CASSRTGHGSYNSPPHF. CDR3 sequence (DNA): TGTGCCAGCAGCCGTACAGGTCACGGCTCCTATAATTCACCCCCCCACTTT.

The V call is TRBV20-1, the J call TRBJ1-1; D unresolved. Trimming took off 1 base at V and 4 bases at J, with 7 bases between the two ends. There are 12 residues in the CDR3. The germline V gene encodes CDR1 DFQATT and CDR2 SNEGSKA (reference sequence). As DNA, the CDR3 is TGCAGTGCTAGAGGGAGGGTCACTGAAGCTTTCTTT. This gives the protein CSARGRVTEAFF.

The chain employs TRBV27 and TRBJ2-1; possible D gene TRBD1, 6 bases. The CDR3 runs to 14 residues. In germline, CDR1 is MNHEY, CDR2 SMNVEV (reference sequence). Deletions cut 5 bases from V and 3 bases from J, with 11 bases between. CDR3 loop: CASSTGQFYNEQFF. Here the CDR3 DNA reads TGTGCCAGCAGTACCGGACAGTTCTACAATGAGCAGTTCTTC.

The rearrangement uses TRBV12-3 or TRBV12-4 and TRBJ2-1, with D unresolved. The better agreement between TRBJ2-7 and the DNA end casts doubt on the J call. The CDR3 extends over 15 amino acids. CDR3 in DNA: TGTGCCAGCAGTGCCACCGCCCTGGGCTACAATGAGCAGTACTTC. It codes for CASSATALGYNEQYF.

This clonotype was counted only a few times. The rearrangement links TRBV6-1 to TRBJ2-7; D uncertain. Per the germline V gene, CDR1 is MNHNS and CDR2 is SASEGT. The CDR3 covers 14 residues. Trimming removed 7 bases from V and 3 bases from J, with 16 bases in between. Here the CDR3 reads CASTRQVSFYEQYF. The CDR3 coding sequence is TGTGCCAGCACTAGGCAGGTCAGTTTCTACGAGCAGTACTTC.

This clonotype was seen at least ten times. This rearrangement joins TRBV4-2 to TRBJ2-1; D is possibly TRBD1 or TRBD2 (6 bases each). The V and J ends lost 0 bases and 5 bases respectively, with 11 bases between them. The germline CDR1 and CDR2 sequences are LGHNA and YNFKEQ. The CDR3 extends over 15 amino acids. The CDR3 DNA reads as TGTGCCAGCAGCCAAGATCCAAGGGGGGACAATGAGCAGTTCTTC. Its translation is CASSQDPRGDNEQFF.

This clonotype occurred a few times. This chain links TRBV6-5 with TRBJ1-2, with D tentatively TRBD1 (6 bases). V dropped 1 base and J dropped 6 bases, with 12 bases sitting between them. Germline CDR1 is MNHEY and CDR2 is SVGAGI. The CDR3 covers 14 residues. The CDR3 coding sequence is TGTGCCAGCAGTTACTTAGCAGGGGACCATGGCTACACCTTC. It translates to CASSYLAGDHGYTF.

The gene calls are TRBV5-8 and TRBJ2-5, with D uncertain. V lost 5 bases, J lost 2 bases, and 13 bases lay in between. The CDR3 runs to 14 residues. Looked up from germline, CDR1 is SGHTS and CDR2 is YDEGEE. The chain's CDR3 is CASSRREEQETQYF. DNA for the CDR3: TGTGCCAGCAGTCGTCGTGAGGAGCAAGAGACCCAGTACTTC.

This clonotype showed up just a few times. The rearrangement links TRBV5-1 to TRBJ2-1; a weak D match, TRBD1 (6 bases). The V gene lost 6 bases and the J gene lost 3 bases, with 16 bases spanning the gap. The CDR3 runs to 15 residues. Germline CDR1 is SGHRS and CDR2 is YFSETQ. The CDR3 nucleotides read TGCGCCAGCACCTCGGGCAGGGGCTACTACAATGAGCAGTTCTTC. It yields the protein CASTSGRGYYNEQFF.

The chain's CDR3 is CASSLDDRTRGTDTQYF. The CDR3 nucleotides read TGTGCCAGCAGCTTGGATGACAGGACTAGGGGGACAGATACGCAGTATTTT. The chain uses TRBV5-6 and TRBJ2-3; D perhaps matches TRBD2 (7 bases). V shed 0 bases and J shed 3 bases, with 17 bases lying between them. The CDR3 covers 17 residues. Germline V gene sequence: CDR1 SGHDT, CDR2 YYEEEE. Filled out from reference TRBV5-6 and TRBJ2-3, the complete variable domain reads DAGVTQSPTHLIKTRGQQVTLRCSPKSGHDTVSWYQQALGQGPQFIFQYYEEEERQRGNFPDRFSGHQFPNYSSELNVNALLLGDSALYLCASSLDDRTRGTDTQYFGPGTRLTVL.

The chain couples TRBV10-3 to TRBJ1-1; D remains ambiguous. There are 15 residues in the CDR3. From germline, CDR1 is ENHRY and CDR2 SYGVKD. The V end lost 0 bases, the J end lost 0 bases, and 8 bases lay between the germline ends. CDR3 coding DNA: TGTGCCATCAGTGAGTCGGGCAGAATGAACACTGAAGCTTTCTTT. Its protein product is CAISESGRMNTEAFF.

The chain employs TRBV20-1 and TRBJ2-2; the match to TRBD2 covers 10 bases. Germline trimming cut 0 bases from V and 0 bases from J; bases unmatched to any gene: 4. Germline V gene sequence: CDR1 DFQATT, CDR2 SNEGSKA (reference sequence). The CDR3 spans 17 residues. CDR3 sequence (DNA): TGCAGTGCTAGAGATTTAGCGGGAGGACCGAACACCGGGGAGCTGTTTTTT. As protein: CSARDLAGGPNTGELFF.

CDR3 DNA sequence: TGCAGTGCTAGAGATGGCAGCCACACCGGGGAGCTGTTTTTT. Its translation: CSARDGSHTGELFF. This chain joins TRBV20-1 and TRBJ2-2; D gene unclear. This CDR3 has 14 amino acids. Trimming shortened V by 0 bases and J by 3 bases, and 8 bases separated the two germline ends. Per germline, CDR1 DFQATT and CDR2 SNEGSKA (reference sequence).